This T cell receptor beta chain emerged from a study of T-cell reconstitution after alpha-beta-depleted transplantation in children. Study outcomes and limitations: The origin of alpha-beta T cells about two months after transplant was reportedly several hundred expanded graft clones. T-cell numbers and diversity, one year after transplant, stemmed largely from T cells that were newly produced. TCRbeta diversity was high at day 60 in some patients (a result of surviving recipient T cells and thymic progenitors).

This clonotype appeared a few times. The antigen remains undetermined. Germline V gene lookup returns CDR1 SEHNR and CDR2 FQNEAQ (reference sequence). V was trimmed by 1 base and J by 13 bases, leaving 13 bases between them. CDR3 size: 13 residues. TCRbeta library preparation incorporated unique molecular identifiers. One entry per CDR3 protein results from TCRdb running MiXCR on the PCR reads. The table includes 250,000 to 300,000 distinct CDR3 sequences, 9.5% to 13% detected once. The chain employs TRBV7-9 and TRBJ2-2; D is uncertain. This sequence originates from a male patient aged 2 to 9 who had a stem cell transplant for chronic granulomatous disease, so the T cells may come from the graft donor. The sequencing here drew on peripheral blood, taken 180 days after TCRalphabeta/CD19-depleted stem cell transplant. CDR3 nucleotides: TGTGCCAGCAGCTTAGGACACGAAAGGGTGCTGTTTTTT. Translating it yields CASSLGHERVLFF. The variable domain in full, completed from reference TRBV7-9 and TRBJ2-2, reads DTGVSQNPRHKITKRGQNVTFRCDPISEHNRLYWYRQTLGQGPEFLTYFQNEAQLEKSRLLSDRFSAERPKGSFSTLEIQRTEQGDSAMYLCASSLGHERVLFFGEGSRLTVL.